This T cell receptor (delta chain) was captured by sequencing in a study of γδ T cells in repeated Plasmodium falciparum infection. The CDR3 is 20 residues long. The germline gives CDR1 TSWWSYY, CDR2 QGS. V shed 0 bases, J shed 7 bases, and the junction held 19 bases outside the gene matches. Note on this clone: The translation of this DNA and the TCRdb protein of a much larger clone differ at residue 9, probably owing to a read error; the protein shown here is translated from the DNA.

Vgamma9/Vdelta2+ and Vdelta2-negative gammadelta T cells were flow-sorted from PBMC for bulk sequencing. TCRdb used CATT to re-call clones from the multiplex PCR reads. This sample has around 89,000 delta-chain clones, with over 1.1% found just once. The specimen was gamma-delta T cells from blood. The TCR was taken from a pool of human donors (malaria-infected and uninfected, not separated). The chain uses TRDV1 and TRDJ1, with 11 bases fitting TRDD3. TCRdb leaves out the J gene; it was filled in here by matching the DNA to germline. CDR3 protein: CALGELRLSWMGDTFGKLIF. The CDR3 region has the DNA TGTGCTCTTGGGGAACTTCGCCTGTCCTGGATGGGGGATACGTTCGGTAAACTCATCTTT.